This record looks at one TCR beta chain sequence and its context. Its antigen is as yet unknown. Using a J-beta primer mix together with a sample-barcoded 5' primer, a second PCR was run for roughly 7 to 11 cycles. Each CDR3 protein is one row after TCRdb ran MiXCR on the 5' RACE reads. The table has some 550,000 distinct CDR3 sequences, around half seen once; the top ten hold approximately 23%. These data belong to a study of blood T cells in healthy people across ages. The wider study: There was about one barcoded beta molecule captured by template switching per two T cells. Findings and limits, study-wide: With age, beta diversity per million T cells declined roughly linearly, significantly by 30 to 40. TCR beta diversity was tightly associated with the proportion of naive T cells.

This CDR3 comprises 16 residues. Per germline, CDR1 MNHEY and CDR2 SVGAGI. V lost 5 bases and J lost 0; bases outside the gene matches: 7. Individuals who donated were healthy Caucasians from Russia aged about 6 to 90. Sequenced input: blood. The sequence derives from an elderly man in good health. The J gene is TRBJ1-5, the V gene TRBV6-5, with 7 bases identical to TRBD1. The CDR3 nucleotides are TGTGCCAGCAGTCGAGGGACAGACCCTAGCAATCAGCCCCAGCATTTT. Amino acid sequence: CASSRGTDPSNQPQHF.